This passage covers 18 T cell receptor beta chains from one sample sequenced in a study of OX40 agonist ivuxolimab in advanced cancers. Assay used: immunoSEQ multiplex PCR; TCRdb lists only in-frame clones, some missing. Of fewer than 75,000 clones listed, around 90% are singletons. Sequenced here: CD4+ or CD8+ T cells sorted from blood, sampled in a trial of the OX40 agonist ivuxolimab. The receptor set was obtained from an adult with an advanced solid tumor such as melanoma, head and neck, liver or kidney cancer.

This clone was detected only a few times. The rearrangement uses TRBV2 and TRBJ2-1; D possibly corresponds to TRBD1 (6 bases). CDR3 size: 14 residues. With 2 bases removed from V and 3 bases from J, the gap between germline ends came to 8 bases. Per the germline V gene, CDR1 is SNHLY and CDR2 is FYNNEI. The DNA for the CDR3 is TGTGCCAGCAGTGAACAGGGGATCTACAATGAGCAGTTCTTC. Amino acids: CASSEQGIYNEQFF.

This chain joins TRBV19 and TRBJ2-2, with 7 bases identical to TRBD1. Germline V gene data show CDR1 as LNHDA and CDR2 as SQIVND (reference sequence). The CDR3 totals 16 residues. Trimming at V came to 7 bases and at J to 2 bases, leaving 10 bases not matched to a gene. This CDR3 reads CASKLGDRFNTGELFF. In DNA, the CDR3 is TGTGCCAGTAAATTAGGGGACAGATTCAACACCGGGGAGCTGTTTTTT.

The chain couples TRBV6-6 to TRBJ2-7; D is unresolved. The CDR3 length is 12 residues. The ends were cut back, 5 bases at V and 1 base at J, with 6 bases in the middle. Germline V gene lookup returns CDR1 MNHNY and CDR2 SVGAGI (reference sequence). The CDR3 bases are TGTGCCAGCAGTCAGACGTCCTACGAGCAGTACTTC. It yields the protein CASSQTSYEQYF.

J is TRBJ2-7 and V is TRBV6-1; D is unresolved. The CDR3 contains 13 residues. Germline V gene lookup returns CDR1 MNHNS and CDR2 SASEGT. Trimming pared 10 bases from V and 3 bases from J, leaving 16 bases between. The chain's CDR3 is CATSPLFGYEQYF. The CDR3 coding sequence is TGTGCCACCTCACCTCTCTTCGGCTACGAGCAGTACTTC.

This clone was observed once. The chain links TRBV10-3 to TRBJ2-3, with TRBD2 matching over 9 bases. Germline lookup yields CDR1 ENHRY and CDR2 SYGVKD. V was clipped by 6 bases and J by 3 bases; unmatched bases: 16. There are 18 residues in the CDR3. The CDR3 region has the DNA TGTGCCATCAGCGCTTTAGCGGGAGTTGGGGGTGGGACAGATACGCAGTATTTT. Translating gives CAISALAGVGGGTDTQYF.

The gene calls are TRBV30 and TRBJ2-7, with D hard to call. The CDR3 is 11 amino acids. Germline CDR1 is GTSNPN and CDR2 is SVGIG (reference sequence). V gave up 2 bases and J gave up 3 bases, with 5 bases separating them. CDR3: CAWSSLYEQYF. CDR3 DNA sequence: TGTGCCTGGAGTAGTCTCTACGAGCAGTACTTC.

On this clone: At the DNA level, this CDR3 is encoded by other sequences in the same sample as well. This chain uses TRBV4-2 with TRBJ2-3; TRBD2 aligns across 8 bases. Germline trimming cut 0 bases from V and 1 base from J; bases unmatched to any gene: 6. Germline V gives CDR1 LGHNA, CDR2 YNFKEQ. The CDR3 is 17 amino acids. This CDR3 reads CASSQDQQRGRTDTQYF. DNA of the CDR3: TGTGCCAGCAGCCAAGATCAGCAGCGGGGGCGCACAGATACGCAGTATTTT.

This chain links TRBV19 with TRBJ1-5; D may be TRBD1 (5 bases). Germline CDR1 is LNHDA and CDR2 is SQIVND (reference sequence). V dropped 5 bases and J dropped 5 bases, with 19 bases sitting between them. The CDR3 loop spans 16 amino acids. The CDR3 spells CASSRNQGLSDQPQHF. The CDR3 bases are TGTGCCAGTAGTCGGAACCAGGGATTAAGTGATCAGCCCCAGCATTTT.

The genes are TRBV28 and TRBJ1-2; no reliable D call. CDR3 length: 12 residues. Germline V gene data show CDR1 as MDHEN and CDR2 as SYDVKM. Trimming shortened V by 2 bases and J by 2 bases, and 3 bases separated the two germline ends. The CDR3 is CASSLRNYGYTF. CDR3 coding DNA: TGTGCCAGCAGTTTACGGAACTATGGCTACACCTTC.

Turning to this clone: At one end the junction does not follow the germline gene, possibly because of a read error. The chain carries TRBV30 and TRBJ2-1; 8 nucleotides agree with TRBD2. Germline V gene sequence: CDR1 GTSNPN, CDR2 SVGIG (reference sequence). The CDR3 is made up of 11 amino acids. The CDR3 spells CAWVRGGIGIF. For the CDR3, the DNA is TGTGCCTGGGTCCGGGGGGGGATCGGGATCTTC. The full variable domain, in which reference TRBV30 and TRBJ2-1 provide the parts outside the CDR3, is SQTIHQWPATLVQPVGSPLSLECTVEGTSNPNLYWYRQAAGRGLQLLFYSVGIGQISSEVPQNLSASRPQDRQFILSSKKLLLSDSGFYLCAWVRGGIGIFGPGTRLTVL.

This chain links TRBV30 with TRBJ2-1; D gene unclear. The CDR3 runs 12 residues. The V end lost 5 bases, the J end lost 4 bases, and 9 bases lay between the germline ends. Germline loops: CDR1 GTSNPN, CDR2 SVGIG (reference sequence). CDR3 DNA: TGTGCCTGGGGTGGCGGATACAATGAGCAGTTCTTC. Encoded protein: CAWGGGYNEQFF.

Here the CDR3 reads CATRASGKANTGELFF. The CDR3 DNA reads as TGTGCCACCCGGGCTAGCGGGAAAGCGAACACCGGGGAGCTGTTTTTT. V usage is TRBV7-9 and J usage is TRBJ2-2; 9 positions match TRBD2. The junction had 9 bases not matched to a gene; V was cut back by 10 bases and J by 0 bases. The CDR3 length is 16 residues. The germline V gene encodes CDR1 SEHNR and CDR2 FQNEAQ (reference sequence).

The chain is built from TRBV7-3 and TRBJ2-1, with no clear D. The V end was cut by 1 base, the J end by 6 bases, with 7 bases between. This CDR3 is 13 amino acids long. Germline values: CDR1 SGHTA, CDR2 FQGTGA. The chain's CDR3 is CASSLKPSNEQFF. The CDR3 DNA follows: TGTGCCAGCAGCTTAAAACCTAGCAATGAGCAGTTCTTC.

CDR3 in DNA: TGTGCCATCAGTGAGTCTCATCGCGGATATGAAAAACTGTTTTTT. This encodes CAISESHRGYEKLFF. The V and J genes are TRBV10-3 and TRBJ1-4, with unresolved D. CDR3 length: 15 amino acids. The V end lost 0 bases, the J end lost 6 bases, and 11 bases lay between the germline ends. Looked up from germline, CDR1 is ENHRY and CDR2 is SYGVKD.

The rearrangement joins TRBV5-4 to TRBJ2-7, with 9 bases identical to TRBD1. Germline V gene sequence: CDR1 SGHNT, CDR2 YYREEE (reference sequence). This CDR3 spans 14 amino acids. J lost 1 base, V lost 5 bases, and 4 bases had no gene match. The CDR3 DNA is TGTGCCAGCAGGTACGGGACAGGGTCCTACGAGCAGTACTTC. Amino acids: CASRYGTGSYEQYF.

The rearrangement uses TRBV29-1 and TRBJ2-2; TRBD2 matches at 9 bases. Germline values: CDR1 SQVTM, CDR2 ANQGSEA. After removal of 3 bases from V and 4 bases from J, the junction contained 6 bases not matched to a gene. The length of the CDR3 is 15 residues. The CDR3 bases are TGCAGCGTTGAGGTCCTAGCGGGGATCACCGGGGAGCTGTTTTTT. Translation gives CSVEVLAGITGELFF.

CDR3 nucleotide sequence: TGTGCCAGCAGCCCCAGGGACCCCATGAACACTGAAGCTTTCTTT. This translates into CASSPRDPMNTEAFF. V and J are TRBV11-2 and TRBJ1-1; weak D call: TRBD1 (5 bases). The CDR3 has 15 amino acids. Trimming shortened V by 5 bases and J by 0 bases, and 13 bases separated the two germline ends. CDR1 and CDR2 from the germline V gene are SGHAT and FQNNGV.

Only one count was recorded for this clone. The gene calls are TRBV11-2 and TRBJ2-7; no clear D gene. This CDR3 region has 12 residues. CDR1 SGHAT and CDR2 FQNNGV come from the germline V gene. V dropped 5 bases and J dropped 7 bases, with 12 bases sitting between them. For the CDR3, the DNA is TGTGCCAGCAGCCCAATACGTCCGGAGCAGTACTTC. Its protein is CASSPIRPEQYF.